The source of this T cell receptor beta chain is a study of T cells after yellow fever vaccination. Study observations and caveats: The study re-detected most primary-vaccination clones after the booster (approximately 96% CD4, almost 90% CD8).

CDR3 length: 14 amino acids. With 4 bases clipped from V and 2 bases from J, the junction kept 4 bases outside the gene matches. CDR1 is MNHEY and CDR2 is SVGAGI in the germline V gene. TCRdb recomputed calls from the 5' RACE reads with MiXCR, one row per CDR3 protein. This sample carries about 370,000 distinct CDR3 sequences, about 9.9% of them seen once, and the ten largest clones take more than 15%. Regarding this clonotype: Its antigen is not identified.

The source is a young man who received the YFV17D yellow fever vaccine. The sample consisted of PBMCs, taken on the day of the first yellow fever vaccination. This chain uses TRBV6-5 with TRBJ2-5; 7 bases fit TRBD1. CDR3 coding DNA: TGTGCCAGCAGTTTTGACAGGGCGCAAGAGACCCAGTACTTC. Its translation is CASSFDRAQETQYF.